The 11 T cell receptor beta chains below come from one sample, sequenced in a study of identifying expanded T cells in peripheral blood (dated by TCRdb to between 2018 and 2020). Preparation of the library involved the immunoSEQ multiplex PCR assay. In its TCRdb copy, this immuneACCESS table keeps in-frame sequences only and misses some clones. Where compared with another copy, unresolved V genes explain less than half of these, and the others have no known cause. This sample is represented by over 90,000 clones; 70% to 90% of them were singletons. The top ten clonotypes cover 4.5% to 7% of the sample. Specimen: blood. The origin of the receptors is a person aged 18 to 69 in good health.

The chain combines TRBV6-5 with TRBJ2-1, with TRBD1 identical over 8 bases. The CDR3 loop spans 14 amino acids. Trimming took 8 bases from V and 4 from J; bases not matched to a gene: 7. From germline, CDR1 is MNHEY and CDR2 SVGAGI. Here the CDR3 reads CASGKQGVYNEQFF. CDR3 DNA: TGTGCCAGCGGCAAACAGGGGGTGTACAATGAGCAGTTCTTC.

The chain couples TRBV15 to TRBJ2-1; 9 nucleotides match TRBD2. V shed 4 bases, J shed 4 bases, and the junction held 14 bases outside the gene matches. The CDR3 has 18 residues. Germline V lookup: CDR1 LNHNV, CDR2 YYDKDF (reference sequence). CDR3 region: CATSISLGRLAEYNEQFF. The CDR3 bases are TGTGCCACCAGCATCTCTTTGGGGAGACTAGCGGAATACAATGAGCAGTTCTTC.

The rearrangement uses TRBV7-9 and TRBJ1-1, with TRBD1 matching 7 bases. V lost 5 bases to trimming and J lost 4 bases; unmatched junction nucleotides: 7. CDR1 and CDR2 (germline): SEHNR, FQNEAQ (reference sequence). This CDR3 region has 14 residues. CDR3 nucleotide sequence: TGTGCCAGCAGCCTCGGACAGGAGTCCACTGAAGCTTTCTTT. Translated, it gives CASSLGQESTEAFF.

This clone occurred once. The rearrangement joins TRBV7-3 to TRBJ2-3; TRBD2 matches 10 bases. The V and J ends lost 5 bases and 5 bases, in that order; junction bases with no gene match: 10. The CDR3 runs to 16 residues. The germline V gene has CDR1 SGHTA and CDR2 FQGTGA. CDR3 sequence (DNA): TGTGCCAGCAGCGTTAGCGGGGGGCTGGTTGGAGATACGCAGTATTTT. It specifies CASSVSGGLVGDTQYF. Combining the CDR3 with reference TRBV7-3 and TRBJ2-3 gives the whole variable domain GAGVSQTPSNKVTEKGKYVELRCDPISGHTALYWYRQSLGQGPEFLIYFQGTGAADDSGLPNDRFFAVRPEGSVSTLKIQRTERGDSAVYLCASSVSGGLVGDTQYFGPGTRLTVL.

This clone showed up just once. This chain connects TRBV5-1 to TRBJ2-3, with D hard to call. The length of the CDR3 is 16 residues. V was pared by 1 base and J by 2 bases, with 14 bases between. Germline loops: CDR1 SGHRS, CDR2 YFSETQ. CDR3 in DNA: TGCGCCAGCAGCTTGAATGTAGGCCTGGACACAGATACGCAGTATTTT. It yields the protein CASSLNVGLDTDTQYF.

V usage is TRBV2 and J usage is TRBJ1-5, with unresolved D. This CDR3 has 15 amino acids. V was pared by 6 bases and J by 0 bases, with 12 bases between. CDR1 is SNHLY and CDR2 is FYNNEI in the germline V gene. DNA for the CDR3: TGTGCCAGCAGGAGGTCCAGCAATAGCAATCAGCCCCAGCATTTT. Translating gives CASRRSSNSNQPQHF.

This sequence joins TRBV5-5 and TRBJ1-6; TRBD1 is a possible D gene (5 bases). V dropped 4 bases and J dropped 10 bases, with 15 bases sitting between them. Germline V lookup: CDR1 SGHKS, CDR2 YYEKEE (reference sequence). The CDR3 runs 14 residues. CDR3 sequence: CASSQIRGESPLHF. The CDR3 DNA reads TGTGCCAGCAGCCAGATCCGAGGGGAGTCACCCCTCCACTTT. Filled out from reference TRBV5-5 and TRBJ1-6, the complete variable domain reads DAGVTQSPTHLIKTRGQQVTLRCSPISGHKSVSWYQQVLGQGPQFIFQYYEKEERGRGNFPDRFSARQFPNYSSELNVNALLLGDSALYLCASSQIRGESPLHFGNGTRLTVT.

This rearrangement joins TRBV11-2 to TRBJ2-3; 14 nucleotides align to TRBD2. The V gene end was trimmed by 4 bases and the J gene end by 7 bases; junction bases not matched to a gene: 7. Germline CDR1 and CDR2: SGHAT and FQNNGV. There are 16 residues in the CDR3. CDR3 bases: TGTGCCAGCAGCTCCTCGGGACTAGCGGGAGCCTATACGCAGTATTTT. This encodes CASSSSGLAGAYTQYF. The variable domain in full, completed from reference TRBV11-2 and TRBJ2-3, reads EAGVAQSPRYKIIEKRQSVAFWCNPISGHATLYWYQQILGQGPKLLIQFQNNGVVDDSQLPKDRFSAERLKGVDSTLKIQPAKLEDSAVYLCASSSSGLAGAYTQYFGPGTRLTVL.

V and J are TRBV9 and TRBJ2-1; 7 nucleotides align to TRBD1. The length of the CDR3 is 16 residues. The V and J ends lost 4 bases and 3 bases, in that order; junction bases with no gene match: 10. CDR1 is SGDLS, CDR2 YYNGEE, per germline. CDR3: CASSIRRTGGYNEQFF. As DNA, the CDR3 is TGTGCCAGCAGCATTCGGCGGACAGGCGGCTACAATGAGCAGTTCTTC.

This clone was counted between two and nine times. The chain uses TRBV7-9 and TRBJ2-1, with 7 bases aligning to TRBD2. The length of the CDR3 is 16 residues. With 2 bases clipped from V and 2 bases from J, the junction kept 6 bases outside the gene matches. Germline-derived CDR1 and CDR2 are SEHNR and FQNEAQ (reference sequence). The CDR3 loop is CASSLLESGAYNEQFF. CDR3 sequence (DNA): TGTGCCAGCAGCTTACTTGAAAGCGGGGCCTACAATGAGCAGTTCTTC. Combining the CDR3 with reference TRBV7-9 and TRBJ2-1 gives the whole variable domain DTGVSQNPRHKITKRGQNVTFRCDPISEHNRLYWYRQTLGQGPEFLTYFQNEAQLEKSRLLSDRFSAERPKGSFSTLEIQRTEQGDSAMYLCASSLLESGAYNEQFFGPGTRLTVL.

Only a few counts were recorded for this clone. The chain combines TRBV7-9 with TRBJ1-2; a possible D gene is TRBD1 (6 bases). This CDR3 comprises 15 residues. Per the germline V gene, CDR1 is SEHNR and CDR2 is FQNEAQ (reference sequence). V was cut by 2 bases and J by 3 bases, with 13 bases left in between. CDR3 residues: CASSLLSGAHYGYTF. CDR3 in DNA: TGTGCCAGCAGCTTACTCTCAGGGGCCCACTATGGCTACACCTTC.